This entry concerns a single TCR beta chain. The data were obtained in a study of T cells in Graves' hyperthyroidism and ophthalmopathy. It was RNA transcripts that yielded the amplified TCR beta CDR3 regions. Initially, a first-round RT-PCR of the TCR CDR3 employed the HTBI primer set. TCRdb re-called the multiplex PCR reads with MiXCR, one entry per CDR3 protein. The sample lists some 560,000 distinct CDR3 sequences; around 14% were seen once. The CDR3 totals 16 residues. Germline V gene sequence: CDR1 LGHNT, CDR2 FRNRAP. V was clipped by 0 bases and J by 8 bases; unmatched bases: 9. Patients aged 18 to 65 had newly diagnosed hyperthyroidism that had lasted under 2 months. From around 11 ml of fresh peripheral blood, PBMCs were isolated.

Sequencing was carried out using blood. V is TRBV12-5 and J is TRBJ2-1; 8 positions match TRBD2. The sequence came from a woman aged 30 to 39 with Graves' hyperthyroidism. CDR3 sequence (DNA): TGTGCTAGTGGTTTGGTACTCGGGGGGGAGCTCGATGAGCAGTTCTTC. Its protein product is CASGLVLGGELDEQFF.